This T cell receptor (beta chain) was recovered during a study of OX40 agonist ivuxolimab in advanced cancers. Regarding the study as a whole: The mean number of expanded clones was higher in CD8+ T cells than in CD4+.

This CDR3 spans 12 amino acids. Germline-derived CDR1 and CDR2 are GTSNPN and SVGIG (reference sequence). V was shortened by 8 bases and J by 4 bases, with 14 bases between the two germline ends. Some clones are missing from TCRdb's copy, which holds only in-frame ones; the method was immunoSEQ multiplex PCR. The data show about 93,000 clones, 85% to 95% seen once. Points on this clone: The target antigen is unknown.

Blood got drawn at baseline, again on cycle 4 day 1, and then on cycle 7 day 1. Sample: CD4+ or CD8+ T cells sorted from blood, taken in a trial of the OX40 agonist ivuxolimab. V and J are TRBV30 and TRBJ1-2, with a possible D match to TRBD1 (5 bases). The receptor's source is an adult with an advanced solid tumor such as melanoma, head and neck, liver or kidney cancer. CDR3 sequence: CAGWKGPYGYTF. The CDR3 coding sequence is TGTGCCGGCTGGAAGGGACCCTATGGCTACACCTTC.